These 23 T cell receptor beta chains came from one sample sequenced in a study of blood T cell repertoires in COVID-19 (TCRdb year 2020). The protocol used for the library was the immunoSEQ multiplex PCR assay. TCRdb's version of the immuneACCESS table is confined to in-frame rearrangements and falls short of the full clone set. An unresolved V gene accounts for under half of the shortfall where checked; the remainder is of unknown origin. The sample data list some 320,000 clones, and more than 90% of these were observed just once. The biggest ten clones account for roughly 3.9% of the sample. Source material: PBMCs or T cells enriched from blood (not recorded which). Every receptor here comes from a woman aged 25 to 39 who had been exposed to COVID-19.

The chain carries TRBV7-3 and TRBJ2-7; TRBD2 matches at 12 bases. The CDR3 has 17 residues. Germline V gives CDR1 SGHTA, CDR2 FQGTGA. After removal of 5 bases from V and 7 bases from J, the junction contained 15 bases not matched to a gene. The CDR3: CASSPQGTSGLPWEQYF. The CDR3 DNA sequence: TGTGCCAGCAGCCCTCAAGGGACTAGCGGGCTCCCGTGGGAGCAGTACTTC.

The chain uses TRBV5-5 and TRBJ2-3; tentative D call: TRBD2 (6 bases). The CDR3 has 14 amino acids. V lost 4 bases to trimming and J lost 1 base, with 10 bases between them. The germline CDR1 and CDR2 sequences are SGHKS and YYEKEE (reference sequence). The CDR3 is CASSPGTGTDTQYF. For the CDR3, the DNA is TGTGCCAGCAGCCCAGGGACTGGCACAGATACGCAGTATTTT.

The chain is built from TRBV6-5 and TRBJ2-1; 7 bases map to TRBD1. V lost 7 bases, J lost 5 bases, and 8 bases stayed unmatched. The CDR3 is made up of 14 amino acids. In germline, CDR1 is MNHEY, CDR2 SVGAGI. CDR3 sequence (DNA): TGTGCCAGCACCGCGGACAGGTTTAACAATGAGCAGTTCTTC. It specifies CASTADRFNNEQFF.

The chain links TRBV7-2 to TRBJ2-7; 7 bases map to TRBD1. Germline loops: CDR1 SGHTA, CDR2 FQGNSA. Trimming took 4 bases from V and 1 from J; bases not matched to a gene: 7. The CDR3 extends over 15 amino acids. CDR3 DNA: TGTGCCAGCAGCTCTTGGGGGACAGTTTCCTACGAGCAGTACTTC. This codes for CASSSWGTVSYEQYF.

This chain joins TRBV6-2 or TRBV6-3 and TRBJ2-3; TRBD2 aligns across 9 bases. J lost 4 bases, V lost 2 bases, and 7 bases had no gene match. The CDR3 is 16 residues long. In germline, CDR1 is MNHEY, CDR2 SVGEGT. The CDR3 loop reads CASSYHGPSGADTQYF. CDR3 nucleotides: TGTGCCAGCAGTTACCATGGGCCTAGCGGGGCAGATACGCAGTATTTT.

The J gene is TRBJ1-2, the V gene TRBV5-1; D may be TRBD1 (6 bases). Germline V CDR1 and CDR2: SGHRS, YFSETQ. The germline V and J ends were trimmed by 3 bases and 5 bases, with 11 bases remaining between them. The CDR3 totals 13 residues. The CDR3, as DNA: TGCGCCAGCAGCTCATCAGGGGTATATGGCTACACCTTC. Its protein product is CASSSSGVYGYTF.

The gene calls are TRBV6-5 and TRBJ2-7; a possible D gene is TRBD2 (6 bases). The CDR3 is 15 residues long. In germline, CDR1 is MNHEY, CDR2 SVGAGI. The V gene lost 0 bases and the J gene lost 3 bases, with 12 bases spanning the gap. The chain's CDR3 is CASSYSSGPVYEQYF. The CDR3 coding sequence is TGTGCCAGCAGTTACTCGAGCGGGCCGGTCTACGAGCAGTACTTC.

V and J are TRBV19 and TRBJ2-7, with D tentatively TRBD1 (6 bases). CDR1 and CDR2 from the germline V gene are LNHDA and SQIVND (reference sequence). The CDR3 is 12 residues long. Trimming removed 6 bases from V and 4 bases from J, with 10 bases in between. The CDR3 here is CASSQQGYEQYF. The CDR3 nucleotides are TGTGCCAGTAGCCAACAGGGATACGAGCAGTACTTC.

This clone was recorded only once. This sequence joins TRBV7-2 and TRBJ2-1, with 9 positions matching TRBD2. V trimming: 10 bases; J trimming: 10 bases; junction bases outside the gene matches: 17. The CDR3 is 15 amino acids. Germline assignment: CDR1 SGHTA and CDR2 FQGNSA. The CDR3 is CATRAGGGEVGEQFF. The CDR3 DNA reads TGTGCCACCAGGGCTGGCGGGGGGGAGGTGGGAGAGCAGTTCTTC.

A single count supports this clone. The chain combines TRBV30 with TRBJ1-1; D ambiguous. V was trimmed by 1 base and J by 0 bases, leaving 9 bases between them. Germline V gene lookup returns CDR1 GTSNPN and CDR2 SVGIG (reference sequence). This CDR3 contains 14 residues. The CDR3 nucleotides read TGTGCCTGGAGTGAGAGCAGGTTGAACACTGAAGCTTTCTTT. It specifies CAWSESRLNTEAFF.

This chain joins TRBV29-1 and TRBJ1-2; TRBD1 might be the D (6 bases). Germline lookup yields CDR1 SQVTM and CDR2 ANQGSEA. The CDR3 extends over 16 amino acids. The ends were cut back, 5 bases at V and 4 bases at J, with 23 bases in the middle. The CDR3 bases are TGCAGCGTTCCGAGGGCAGGGGCCCTACGGGTCTATGGCTACACCTTC. Protein: CSVPRAGALRVYGYTF. Full variable domain (remainder filled in from reference TRBV29-1 and TRBJ1-2): SAVISQKPSRDICQRGTSLTIQCQVDSQVTMMFWYRQQPGQSLTLIATANQGSEATYESGFVIDKFPISRPNLTFSTLTVSNMSPEDSSIYLCSVPRAGALRVYGYTFGSGTRLTVV.

The chain couples TRBV7-8 to TRBJ1-4; TRBD1 aligns across 7 bases. Looked up from germline, CDR1 is SGHVS and CDR2 is FQNEAQ. CDR3 length equals 15 residues. V lost 5 bases to trimming and J lost 7 bases; unmatched junction nucleotides: 10. Here the CDR3 DNA reads TGTGCCAGCAGCGGAAGACAGGGTATACGTGAAAAACTGTTTTTT. Amino acids: CASSGRQGIREKLFF.

In this sample, this clone turned up once. This chain links TRBV6-5 with TRBJ1-2, with 7 nucleotides matching TRBD1. Germline-derived CDR1 and CDR2 are MNHEY and SVGAGI. V gave up 4 bases and J gave up 7 bases; unmatched junction bases: 9. The CDR3 runs 14 residues. The CDR3 DNA is TGTGCCAGCAGTTTAACGACAGGGATTGGTGGCTACACCTTC. Protein product: CASSLTTGIGGYTF.

The gene calls are TRBV14 and TRBJ1-2, with unresolved D. The CDR3 length is 13 residues. V shed 6 bases and J shed 0 bases, with 8 bases lying between them. Germline V CDR1 and CDR2: SGHDN, FVKESK. The CDR3 spells CASSHVANYGYTF. CDR3 bases: TGTGCCAGCAGTCATGTAGCTAACTATGGCTACACCTTC.

J is TRBJ2-5 and V is TRBV7-6, with D tentatively TRBD1 (5 bases). V gave up 5 bases and J gave up 2 bases, with 15 bases separating them. Germline loops: CDR1 SGHVS, CDR2 FNYEAQ. This CDR3 comprises 15 residues. The CDR3 nucleotides read TGTGCCAGCAGCCCTGGACATCCGGATCAAGAGACCCAGTACTTC. This sequence encodes CASSPGHPDQETQYF.

This chain joins TRBV4-2 and TRBJ2-7; D may be TRBD1 (6 bases). With 3 bases removed from V and 2 bases from J, the gap between germline ends came to 20 bases. This CDR3 has 17 amino acids. Germline assignment: CDR1 LGHNA and CDR2 YNFKEQ. The CDR3 bases are TGTGCCAGCAGCCAGGATCGAACAGGGTTACTTCCCTACGAGCAGTACTTC. Translating it yields CASSQDRTGLLPYEQYF.

This clone has only a few counts. The rearrangement uses TRBV14 and TRBJ1-2; TRBD1 aligns across 9 bases. Germline trimming cut 4 bases from V and 8 bases from J; bases unmatched to any gene: 5. CDR3 length: 13 amino acids. Germline CDR1 SGHDN, CDR2 FVKESK. CDR3 protein: CASSRTGGGGYTF. CDR3 DNA: TGTGCCAGCAGCCGAACAGGGGGCGGCGGCTACACCTTC.

DNA of the CDR3: TGTGCCAGCAGCGCGATGGTTGGGGGGGCCTCCTACAATGAGCAGTTCTTC. It codes for CASSAMVGGASYNEQFF. The genes are TRBV3-1 (or the pseudogene TRBV3-2) and TRBJ2-1; TRBD2 is a possible D gene (7 bases). The germline V gene has CDR1 LGHDT and CDR2 YNNKEL (reference sequence). The CDR3 has 17 amino acids. With 5 bases removed from V and 0 bases from J, the gap between germline ends came to 17 bases.

CDR3 residues: CASSLVLGASGEQYF. The CDR3 nucleotides read TGTGCCAGCAGCTTAGTGCTGGGGGCATCGGGCGAGCAGTACTTC. J is TRBJ2-7 and V is TRBV7-9; D possibly corresponds to TRBD1 (6 bases). The length of the CDR3 is 15 residues. The V end lost 1 base, the J end lost 6 bases, and 16 bases lay between the germline ends. The germline gives CDR1 SEHNR, CDR2 FQNEAQ (reference sequence).

CDR3 amino acids: CASSPETSHRGDGYTF. CDR3 in DNA: TGTGCCAGCAGCCCAGAAACCTCCCACCGCGGTGATGGCTACACCTTC. This rearrangement joins TRBV3-1 (or the pseudogene TRBV3-2) to TRBJ1-2; D not resolved. Germline V gene sequence: CDR1 LGHDT, CDR2 YNNKEL (reference sequence). The CDR3 covers 16 residues. V was shortened by 4 bases and J by 6 bases, with 21 bases between the two germline ends.

In this sample, this clone turned up many times. The rearrangement joins TRBV10-3 to TRBJ1-2; D might be TRBD1 (6 bases). V lost 0 bases to trimming and J lost 2 bases, with 13 bases between them. The CDR3 totals 16 residues. CDR1 ENHRY and CDR2 SYGVKD come from the germline V gene. The CDR3 loop reads CAISESGGQLNYGYTF. The CDR3, as DNA: TGTGCCATCAGTGAGTCCGGGGGGCAATTGAACTATGGCTACACCTTC.

This chain uses TRBV30 with TRBJ2-3; TRBD1 might be the D (7 bases). The V and J ends lost 6 bases and 4 bases respectively, with 14 bases between them. The CDR3 length is 13 residues. Germline V CDR1 and CDR2: GTSNPN, SVGIG (reference sequence). CDR3 in amino acids: CACQGGFPDTQYF. In DNA form, the CDR3 reads TGTGCCTGTCAGGGGGGTTTTCCAGATACGCAGTATTTT.

The chain carries TRBV21-1 and TRBJ1-1; the table's D call of TRBD1 was not tested on the DNA. TRBV21-1 represents a pseudogene. CDR3 length equals 13 residues. CDR3 sequence reads: CASSGHGRTEAFF. CDR3 coding DNA: TGTGCCAGCAGCGGACACGGGCGCACTGAAGCTTTCTTT.